The T cell receptor beta chain under discussion was sequenced for a study of breast tumors, draining lymph nodes, adjacent tissues. Broader study findings: Tumor TCR diversity was below lymph nodes but above nontumor tissue.

Each CDR3 protein is one row after TCRdb ran MiXCR on the multiplex PCR reads. The sample lists approximately 170,000 distinct CDR3 sequences; roughly 30% were seen once. This clonotype was seen at least ten times. Its antigen is not known. Samples came from axillary lymph nodes draining the breast cancer. Germline CDR1 and CDR2: LGHNA and YNFKEQ. The V gene lost 0 bases and the J gene lost 1 base, with 15 bases spanning the gap. CDR3 length: 17 residues. The TCR comes from a female donor with breast cancer. Some clones in this sample may be carry-over from other donors' samples. The sequenced material came from axillary lymph node tissue. The J gene is TRBJ1-2, the V gene TRBV4-2, with D perhaps matching TRBD1 (6 bases). The CDR3 is CASSQEGTGLSNYGYTF. The CDR3, as DNA: TGTGCCAGCAGCCAAGAGGGTACAGGGTTAAGTAACTATGGCTACACCTTC.